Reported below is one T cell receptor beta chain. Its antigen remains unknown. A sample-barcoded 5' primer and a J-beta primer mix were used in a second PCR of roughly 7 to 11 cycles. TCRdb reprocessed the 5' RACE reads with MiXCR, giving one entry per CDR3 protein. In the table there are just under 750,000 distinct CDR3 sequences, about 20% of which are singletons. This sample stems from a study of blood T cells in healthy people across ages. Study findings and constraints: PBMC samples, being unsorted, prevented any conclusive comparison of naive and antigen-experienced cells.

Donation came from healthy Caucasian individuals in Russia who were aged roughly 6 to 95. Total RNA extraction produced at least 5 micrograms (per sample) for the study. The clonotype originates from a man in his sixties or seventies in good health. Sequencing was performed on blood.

The CDR3 reads CASTYSAGPNSYEQYF. CDR3 DNA: TGTGCCAGCACCTATTCGGCCGGGCCAAACTCCTACGAGCAGTACTTC. The chain is built from TRBV28 and TRBJ2-7; D remains unclear. Per germline, CDR1 MDHEN and CDR2 SYDVKM. V was shortened by 7 bases and J by 0 bases, with 19 bases between the two germline ends. There are 16 residues in the CDR3. Filled out from reference TRBV28 and TRBJ2-7, the complete variable domain reads DVKVTQSSRYLVKRTGEKVFLECVQDMDHENMFWYRQDPGLGLRLIYFSYDVKMKEKGDIPEGYSVSREKKERFSLILESASTNQTSMYLCASTYSAGPNSYEQYFGPGTRLTVT.